This is a list of T cell receptor beta chains from one sample in a study of OX40 agonist ivuxolimab in advanced cancers. Using immunoSEQ multiplex PCR, the repertoire was profiled, and TCRdb retains in-frame clones only, with some absent. Of around 60,000 clones in the sample, around 77% are singletons; the top ten hold 6.3%. This material consisted of CD4+ or CD8+ T cells sorted from blood, taken in a trial of the OX40 agonist ivuxolimab. Receptor source: an adult with an advanced solid tumor such as melanoma, head and neck, liver or kidney cancer. CDR3s include the opening cysteine and the closing phenylalanine or tryptophan. Each record gives: J gene, V gene, CDR3 length, clone size, D gene, CDR3 DNA, CDR3 protein. A D gene is named only where the DNA matches it firmly. Expanded clones are given a class, and other clones once, few, many or no size at all.

TRBJ2-5 TRBV7-9 12 . . TGTGCCAGCAGCTTAGGGCAAGAGACCCAGTACTTC CASSLGQETQYF
TRBJ1-2 TRBV6-5 14 . TRBD1 TGTGCCAGCAGAAGACAGGGCCAACTCTATGGCTACACCTTC CASRRQGQLYGYTF
TRBJ1-1 TRBV5-1 17 . . TGCGCCAGCAGCTTGGGTATCTCTTCAGATTCGAACACTGAAGCTTTCTTT CASSLGISSDSNTEAFF
TRBJ1-1 TRBV2 11 few . TGTGCCAGCATTTACAACACTGAAGCTTTCTTT CASIYNTEAFF
TRBJ2-3 TRBV5-6 17 . . TGTGCCAGCAGCTTGGAAAGGGGGGGCGAGGCCACAGATACGCAGTATTTT CASSLERGGEATDTQYF
TRBJ2-5 TRBV5-4 15 . TRBD1 TGTGCCAGCAGCCTGACAGGGGTGCGGCAAGAGACCCAGTACTTC CASSLTGVRQETQYF
TRBJ1-2 TRBV20-1 11 once TRBD1 TGCAGTGTTAGGGGGCGGGGTGGCTACACCTTC CSVRGRGGYTF
TRBJ1-3 TRBV5-1 16 . . TGCGCCAGCAGCTTGGAACAGGCCTTCTCTGGAAACACCATATATTTT CASSLEQAFSGNTIYF
TRBJ2-5 TRBV7-2 16 . . TGTGCCAGCAGCCCCTATGCGTTGGGATTCCAAGAGACCCAGTACTTC CASSPYALGFQETQYF
TRBJ2-3 TRBV9 17 . . TGTGCCGGCAGCGTAGGAGAATTGGGGGTCTTAACAGATACGCAGTATTTT CAGSVGELGVLTDTQYF
TRBJ2-3 TRBV7-8 16 . TRBD2 TGTGCCAGCACGCGACTAGCGGGGCTTAGCACAGATACGCAGTATTTT CASTRLAGLSTDTQYF
TRBJ2-5 TRBV27 16 . TRBD2 TGTGCCACCTATTCCCAGGGCGGGGGGGGGCGAGAGACCCAGTACTTC CATYSQGGGGRETQYF
TRBJ2-7 TRBV5-3 17 . . TGTGCCAGAAGCTCCCCCACCGACAGACCAAACTCCTACGAGCAGTACTTC CARSSPTDRPNSYEQYF
TRBJ1-2 TRBV28 11 . . TGTGCCAGCAGTTCTAATCATGGCTACACCTTC CASSSNHGYTF
TRBJ2-4 TRBV28 17 . TRBD2 TGTGCCAGCAGTCCACGACTATGGCGGGAGGGTGGGGGCATTCAGTACTTC CASSPRLWREGGGIQYF
TRBJ1-2 TRBV7-8 15 few . TGTGCCAGCAGCTTGGGGAAGGGCGCCAACTATGGCTACACCTTC CASSLGKGANYGYTF
TRBJ1-5 TRBV28 14 . TRBD1 TGTGCCAGCAGTTTGGTGACAGGGTTACAGCCCCAGCATTTT CASSLVTGLQPQHF
TRBJ1-1 TRBV9 14 . . TGTGCCAGCAGCGTTCCCGGCCCTAACACTGAAGCTTTCTTT CASSVPGPNTEAFF
TRBJ2-5 TRBV7-9 15 . TRBD2 TGTGCCAGCAGCTTAGGCCTAGCGGGGGGAGAGACCCAGTACTTC CASSLGLAGGETQYF
TRBJ1-1 TRBV9 14 . . TGTGCCAGCAGCGCCGTTTTGGTGAACACTGAAGCTTTCTTT CASSAVLVNTEAFF
TRBJ2-2 TRBV5-1 15 . TRBD1 TGCGCCAGCAGCCCGCGGACAGGGGCCACCGGGGAGCTGTTTTTT CASSPRTGATGELFF
TRBJ1-2 TRBV2 12 . . TGTGCCAGCACCAGGGAAACCTATGGCTACACCTTC CASTRETYGYTF
TRBJ1-1 TRBV9 15 . TRBD1 TGTGCCAGCAGCAATCGACAGGGGTCGAACACTGAAGCTTTCTTT CASSNRQGSNTEAFF
TRBJ1-4 TRBV6-5 14 . TRBD1 TGTGCCAGCAGACAGGGGCTCCGTAGAGAAAAACTGTTTTTT CASRQGLRREKLFF
TRBJ2-2 TRBV11-3 15 . TRBD1 TGTGCCAGCAGTCCGGACAGGGCGGATACCGGGGAGCTGTTTTTT CASSPDRADTGELFF
TRBJ2-1 TRBV7-3 16 . TRBD2 TGTGCCAGCAGCCAACAGACGGGACTAGGTGGCAATGAGCAGTTCTTC CASSQQTGLGGNEQFF
TRBJ2-3 TRBV19 16 . . TGTGCCAGTAGTTCCCGGCTGGGAAGCAGGACAGATACGCAGTATTTT CASSSRLGSRTDTQYF
TRBJ1-6 TRBV7-8 15 once . TGTGCCAGCAGCCCGCGGGGCTCCTATAATTCACCCCTCCACTTT CASSPRGSYNSPLHF
TRBJ2-2 TRBV4-3 17 . . TGCGCCAGCAGCCAAGACCTTTTCGAAGGGAACACCGGGGAGCTGTTTTTT CASSQDLFEGNTGELFF
TRBJ2-5 TRBV19 15 once TRBD2 TGTGCCAGTAGTGCGCTAGCGGGAGGGCAAGAGACCCAGTACTTC CASSALAGGQETQYF
TRBJ1-6 TRBV4-1 18 medium-sized . TGCGCCAGCAGCCAAGTTAATATGGGATTTTCCTATAATTCACCCCTCCACTTT CASSQVNMGFSYNSPLHF
TRBJ2-5 TRBV11-2 16 . TRBD1 TGTGCCAGCAGCCTGAAAGGACAGGGGGCTAAAGAGACCCAGTACTTC CASSLKGQGAKETQYF
TRBJ2-5 TRBV19 16 . . TGTGCCAGTAGTATAGGCGGGCCTGCGACGGCAGAGACCCAGTACTTC CASSIGGPATAETQYF
TRBJ2-5 TRBV28 15 . . TGTGCCAGCAGTTTGGGAGGTGGGACAGTGAGGACCCAGTACTTC CASSLGGGTVRTQYF
TRBJ1-6 TRBV9 15 . TRBD1 TGTGCCAGCAGCGTAGGTGGACAGGGGAATTCACCCCTCCACTTT CASSVGGQGNSPLHF
TRBJ2-1 TRBV29-1 15 . . TGCAGCGTTGAAGATCCGGACCGCCTGTACAATGAGCAGTTCTTC CSVEDPDRLYNEQFF
TRBJ2-5 TRBV9 17 once TRBD2 TGTGCCAGCAGCGCGGGACTAGCGGGAGCCCACCGTGAGACCCAGTACTTC CASSAGLAGAHRETQYF
TRBJ2-2 TRBV9 17 . . TGTGCCAGCAGCGTAGGGGGTGGGGCCGCCGGCACCGGGGAGCTGTTTTTT CASSVGGGAAGTGELFF
TRBJ1-5 TRBV19 13 . . TGTGCCAGTAGCTACAGGGACAATCAGCCCCAGCATTTT CASSYRDNQPQHF
TRBJ1-2 TRBV5-1 16 . TRBD1 TGCGCCAGCAGCTTGGCTTCTCACAGGGGTGGGAATGGCTACACCTTC CASSLASHRGGNGYTF
TRBJ2-2 TRBV5-4 14 . . TGTGCCAGCAGCTTGGGACAGGACACCGGGGAGCTGTTTTTT CASSLGQDTGELFF
TRBJ2-5 TRBV4-1 16 . . TGCGCCAGCAGCCGGATCGGAGGCAGGGGACAAGAGACCCAGTACTTC CASSRIGGRGQETQYF
TRBJ1-2 TRBV29-1 19 . . TGCAGCGTTGAATTGAACGGACCGGGAAACTACCTGGCTAACTATGGCTACACCTTC CSVELNGPGNYLANYGYTF
TRBJ2-1 TRBV5-1 18 . TRBD2 TGCGCCAGCAGCTTGGCGGCTAGCGGGGGGGGCTCCTACAATGAGCAGTTCTTC CASSLAASGGGSYNEQFF
TRBJ1-3 TRBV11-3 14 . . TGTGCCAGCAGCTTGGGGAGCTCTGGAAACACCATATATTTT CASSLGSSGNTIYF
TRBJ1-1 TRBV18 17 . TRBD1 TGTGCCAGCTCACCCATACCGGGACAGCCTATGAACACTGAAGCTTTCTTT CASSPIPGQPMNTEAFF
TRBJ2-3 TRBV11-3 14 once TRBD1 TGTGCCAGCAGCACGGGACAGAGCACAGATACGCAGTATTTT CASSTGQSTDTQYF
TRBJ1-1 TRBV6-5 11 . . TGTGCCAGCTGGGGCTGGACTGAAGCTTTCTTT CASWGWTEAFF
TRBJ2-3 TRBV11-2 13 once . TGTGCCAGCAGCTTAGACCAGAGAGATACGCAGTATTTT CASSLDQRDTQYF
TRBJ2-1 TRBV4-1 15 . TRBD2 TGCGCCAGCAGCCAGGGACTAGGGTACTACAATGAGCAGTTCTTC CASSQGLGYYNEQFF
TRBJ1-3 TRBV4-1 16 once . TGCGCCAGCAGCCAAAGGAACAGGGAAGCTGGAAACACCATATATTTT CASSQRNREAGNTIYF
TRBJ2-2 TRBV27 18 few TRBD1 TGTGCCAGCAGTTTCGGGGACAGTCGACGAACTAGCACCGGGGAGCTGTTTTTT CASSFGDSRRTSTGELFF
TRBJ1-2 TRBV7-8 13 . TRBD1 TGTGCCAGCTCTCCGGGACAGGACTATGGCTACACCTTC CASSPGQDYGYTF
TRBJ1-5 TRBV5-5 15 . TRBD1 TGTGCCAGCAGCCGGGGACAGGGGAACAATCAGCCCCAGCATTTT CASSRGQGNNQPQHF
TRBJ1-6 TRBV27 17 . . TGTGCCAGCAGTCCCACACGGACTGAGCTAAATAATTCACCCCTCCACTTT CASSPTRTELNNSPLHF